The clone carrying this T cell receptor (beta chain) turned up a few times. This sample is part of a study of response to subunit inactivated influenza vaccine. Germline-derived CDR1 and CDR2 are LNHDA and SQIVND (reference sequence). The V gene lost 9 bases and the J gene lost 0 bases, with 11 bases spanning the gap. The CDR3 has 14 amino acids. MiXCR was run by TCRdb on the RT-PCR reads, yielding one entry per CDR3 protein. This table holds hundreds of thousands of distinct CDR3 sequences, 7.5% to 8.5% found once. The material was PBMCs from blood, obtained less than 25 months after vaccination. This sequence originates from a man between 50 and 70 years old who received an inactivated influenza vaccine. This rearrangement joins TRBV19 to TRBJ1-4; D unclear. The CDR3 bases are TGTGCCAGCGGGAGGATAGCAACTAATGAAAAACTGTTTTTT. Residues: CASGRIATNEKLFF.